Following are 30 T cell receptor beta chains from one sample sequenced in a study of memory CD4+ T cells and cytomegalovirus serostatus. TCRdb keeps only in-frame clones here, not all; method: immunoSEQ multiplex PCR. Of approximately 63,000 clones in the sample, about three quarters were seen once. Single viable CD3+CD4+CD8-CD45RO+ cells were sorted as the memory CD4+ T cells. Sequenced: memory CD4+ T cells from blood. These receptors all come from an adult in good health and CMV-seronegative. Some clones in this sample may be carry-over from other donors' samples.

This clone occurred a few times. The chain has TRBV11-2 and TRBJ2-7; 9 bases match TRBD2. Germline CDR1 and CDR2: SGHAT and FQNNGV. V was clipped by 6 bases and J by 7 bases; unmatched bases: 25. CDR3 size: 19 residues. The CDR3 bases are TGTGCCAGCAGGCGGGGCTTCCCCCGTCGGCGGGGGGGCCTGGGGGAGCAGTACTTC. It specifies CASRRGFPRRRGGLGEQYF.

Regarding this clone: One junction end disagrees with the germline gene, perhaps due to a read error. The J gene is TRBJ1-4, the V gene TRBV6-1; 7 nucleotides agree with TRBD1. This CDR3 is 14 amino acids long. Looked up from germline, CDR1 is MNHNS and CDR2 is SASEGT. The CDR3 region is CASSEQGRSEKLLF. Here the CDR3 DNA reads TGTGCCAGCAGCGAACAGGGGAGATCCGAAAAACTGCTTTTT.

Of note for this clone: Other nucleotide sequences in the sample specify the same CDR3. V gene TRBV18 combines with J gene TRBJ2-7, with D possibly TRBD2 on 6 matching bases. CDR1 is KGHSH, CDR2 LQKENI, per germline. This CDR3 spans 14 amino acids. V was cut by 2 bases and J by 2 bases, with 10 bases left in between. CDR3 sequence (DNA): TGTGCCAGCTCACCAAGGCGGGGACCCTACGAGCAGTACTTC. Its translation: CASSPRRGPYEQYF.

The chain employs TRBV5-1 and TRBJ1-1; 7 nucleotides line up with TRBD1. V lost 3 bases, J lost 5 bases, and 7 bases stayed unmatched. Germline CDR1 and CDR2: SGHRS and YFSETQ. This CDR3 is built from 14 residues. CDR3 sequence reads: CASSSDSGGTEAFF. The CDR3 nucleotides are TGCGCCAGCAGCTCAGACTCAGGGGGAACTGAAGCTTTCTTT.

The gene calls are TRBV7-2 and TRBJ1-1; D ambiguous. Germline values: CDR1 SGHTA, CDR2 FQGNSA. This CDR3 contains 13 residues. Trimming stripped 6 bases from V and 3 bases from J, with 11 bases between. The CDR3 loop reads CASSSQDDTEAFF. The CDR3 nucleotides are TGTGCCAGCAGTTCTCAGGACGACACTGAAGCTTTCTTT.

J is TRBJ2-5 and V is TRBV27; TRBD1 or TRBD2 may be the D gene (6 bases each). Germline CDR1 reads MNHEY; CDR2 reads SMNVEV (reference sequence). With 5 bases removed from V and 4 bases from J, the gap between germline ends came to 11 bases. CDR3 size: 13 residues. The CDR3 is CASSRRGRETQYF. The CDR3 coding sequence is TGTGCCAGCAGTCGGAGGGGGAGAGAGACCCAGTACTTC.

CDR3 region: CASSPPGGQGTISQYF. The CDR3 coding sequence is TGTGCCAGCTCACCACCGGGAGGACAGGGGACCATCTCGCAGTATTTT. V usage is TRBV18 and J usage is TRBJ2-3, with TRBD1 matching 9 bases. Trimming took 0 bases from V and 10 from J; bases not matched to a gene: 11. The germline V gene encodes CDR1 KGHSH and CDR2 LQKENI. There are 16 residues in the CDR3.

The CDR3 region has the DNA TGTGCCATCAGTGAGGACAGGGGCCTCCGCGGGGTGTTCTTC. It is translated as CAISEDRGLRGVFF. This chain links TRBV10-3 with TRBJ2-1; TRBD1 aligns across 8 bases. Germline V lookup: CDR1 ENHRY, CDR2 SYGVKD. The trim removed 2 bases at V and 15 bases at J, leaving 12 bases unmatched. This CDR3 is 14 amino acids long.

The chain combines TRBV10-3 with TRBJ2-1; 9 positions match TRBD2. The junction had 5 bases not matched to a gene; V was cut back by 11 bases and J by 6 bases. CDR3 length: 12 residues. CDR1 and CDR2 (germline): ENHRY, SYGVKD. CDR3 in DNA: TGTGCCTGCGGGAGGGCCATCAATGAGCAGTTCTTC. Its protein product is CACGRAINEQFF.

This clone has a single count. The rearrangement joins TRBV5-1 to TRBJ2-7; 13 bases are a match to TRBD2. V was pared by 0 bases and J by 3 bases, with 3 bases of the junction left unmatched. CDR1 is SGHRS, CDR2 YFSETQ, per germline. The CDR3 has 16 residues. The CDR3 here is CASSLGGTSGIYEQYF. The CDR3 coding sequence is TGCGCCAGCAGCTTGGGGGGGACTAGCGGGATCTACGAGCAGTACTTC.

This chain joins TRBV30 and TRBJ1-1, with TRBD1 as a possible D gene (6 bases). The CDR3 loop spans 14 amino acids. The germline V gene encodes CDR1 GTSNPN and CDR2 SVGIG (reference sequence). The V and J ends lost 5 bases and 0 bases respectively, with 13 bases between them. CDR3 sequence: CAWGGTTLNTEAFF. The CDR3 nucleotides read TGTGCCTGGGGTGGGACAACACTGAACACTGAAGCTTTCTTT. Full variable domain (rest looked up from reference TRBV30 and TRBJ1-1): SQTIHQWPATLVQPVGSPLSLECTVEGTSNPNLYWYRQAAGRGLQLLFYSVGIGQISSEVPQNLSASRPQDRQFILSSKKLLLSDSGFYLCAWGGTTLNTEAFFGQGTRLTVV.

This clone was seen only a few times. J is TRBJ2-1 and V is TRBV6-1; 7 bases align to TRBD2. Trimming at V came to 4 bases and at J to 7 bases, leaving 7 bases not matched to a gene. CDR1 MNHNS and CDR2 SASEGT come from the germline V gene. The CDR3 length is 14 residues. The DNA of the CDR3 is TGTGCCAGCAGTGTTACTAGCGTAAATAATGAGCAGTTCTTC. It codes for CASSVTSVNNEQFF.

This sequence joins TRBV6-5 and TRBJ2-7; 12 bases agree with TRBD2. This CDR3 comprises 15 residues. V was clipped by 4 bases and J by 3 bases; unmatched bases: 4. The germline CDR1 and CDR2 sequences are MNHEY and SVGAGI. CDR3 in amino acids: CASSSRLAGDYEQYF. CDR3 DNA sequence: TGTGCCAGCAGTTCTCGACTAGCGGGAGACTACGAGCAGTACTTC.

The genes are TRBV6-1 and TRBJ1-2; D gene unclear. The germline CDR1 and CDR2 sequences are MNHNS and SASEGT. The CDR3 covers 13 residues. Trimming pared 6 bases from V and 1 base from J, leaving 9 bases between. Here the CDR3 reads CASREDGNYGYTF. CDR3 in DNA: TGTGCCAGCAGGGAGGACGGTAACTATGGCTACACCTTC.

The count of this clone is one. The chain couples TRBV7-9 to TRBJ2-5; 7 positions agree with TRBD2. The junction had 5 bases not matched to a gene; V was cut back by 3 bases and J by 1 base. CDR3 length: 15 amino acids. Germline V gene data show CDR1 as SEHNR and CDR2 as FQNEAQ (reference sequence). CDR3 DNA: TGTGCCAGCAGCTTCGGGTCTAGCGGCCAAGAGACCCAGTACTTC. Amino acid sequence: CASSFGSSGQETQYF.

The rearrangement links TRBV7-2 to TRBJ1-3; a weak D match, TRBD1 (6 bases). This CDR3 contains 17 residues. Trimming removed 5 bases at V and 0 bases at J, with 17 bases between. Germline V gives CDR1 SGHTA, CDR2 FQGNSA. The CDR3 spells CASSPRRPGDSGNTIYF. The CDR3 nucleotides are TGTGCCAGCAGCCCTAGGCGTCCAGGGGACTCTGGAAACACCATATATTTT. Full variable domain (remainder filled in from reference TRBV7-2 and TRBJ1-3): GAGVSQSPSNKVTEKGKDVELRCDPISGHTALYWYRQSLGQGLEFLIYFQGNSAPDKSGLPSDRFSAERTGGSVSTLTIQRTQQEDSAVYLCASSPRRPGDSGNTIYFGEGSWLTVV.

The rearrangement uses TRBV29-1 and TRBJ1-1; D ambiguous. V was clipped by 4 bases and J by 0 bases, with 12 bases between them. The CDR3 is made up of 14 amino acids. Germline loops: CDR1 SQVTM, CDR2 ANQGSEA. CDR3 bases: TGCAGCGTTGCTGAGGGAGGGTTGAACACTGAAGCTTTCTTT. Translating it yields CSVAEGGLNTEAFF.

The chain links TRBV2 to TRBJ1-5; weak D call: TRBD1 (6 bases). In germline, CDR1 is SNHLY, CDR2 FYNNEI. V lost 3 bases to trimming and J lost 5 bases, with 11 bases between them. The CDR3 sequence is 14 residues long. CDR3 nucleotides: TGTGCCAGCAGTGAGTACGGGGGCGATCAGCCCCAGCATTTT. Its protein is CASSEYGGDQPQHF. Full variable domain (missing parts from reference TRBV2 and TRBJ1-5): EPEVTQTPSHQVTQMGQEVILRCVPISNHLYFYWYRQILGQKVEFLVSFYNNEISEKSEIFDDQFSVERPDGSNFTLKIRSTKLEDSAMYFCASSEYGGDQPQHFGDGTRLSIL.

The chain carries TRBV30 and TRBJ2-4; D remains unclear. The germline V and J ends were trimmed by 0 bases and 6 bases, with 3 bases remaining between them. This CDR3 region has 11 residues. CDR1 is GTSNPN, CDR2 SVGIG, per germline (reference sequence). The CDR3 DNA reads TGTGCCTGGAGTGTAACAAACATTCAGTACTTC. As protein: CAWSVTNIQYF. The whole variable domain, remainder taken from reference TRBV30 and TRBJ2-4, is SQTIHQWPATLVQPVGSPLSLECTVEGTSNPNLYWYRQAAGRGLQLLFYSVGIGQISSEVPQNLSASRPQDRQFILSSKKLLLSDSGFYLCAWSVTNIQYFGAGTRLSVL.

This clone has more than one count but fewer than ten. The CDR3 spells CASSEQGESYNEQFF. The CDR3 DNA sequence: TGCGCCAGCAGCGAACAGGGTGAGTCCTACAATGAGCAGTTCTTC. V and J are TRBV5-1 and TRBJ2-1; TRBD1 might be the D (6 bases). V gave up 4 bases and J gave up 1 base, with 12 bases separating them. CDR1 SGHRS and CDR2 YFSETQ come from the germline V gene. The CDR3 totals 15 residues.

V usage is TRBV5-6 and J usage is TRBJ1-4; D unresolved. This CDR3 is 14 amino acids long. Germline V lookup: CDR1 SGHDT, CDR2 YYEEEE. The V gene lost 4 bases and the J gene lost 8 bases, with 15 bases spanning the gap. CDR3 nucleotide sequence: TGTGCCAGCAGCCCTGGACCCCTGGGGGAAAAACTGTTTTTT. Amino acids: CASSPGPLGEKLFF. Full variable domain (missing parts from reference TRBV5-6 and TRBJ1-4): DAGVTQSPTHLIKTRGQQVTLRCSPKSGHDTVSWYQQALGQGPQFIFQYYEEEERQRGNFPDRFSGHQFPNYSSELNVNALLLGDSALYLCASSPGPLGEKLFFGSGTQLSVL.

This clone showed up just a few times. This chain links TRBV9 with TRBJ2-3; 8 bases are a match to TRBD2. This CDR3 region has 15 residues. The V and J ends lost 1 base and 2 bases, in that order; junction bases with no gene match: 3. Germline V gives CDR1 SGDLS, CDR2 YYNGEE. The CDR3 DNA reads TGTGCCAGCAGCGTATCGGGGGGGGTCACAGATACGCAGTATTTT. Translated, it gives CASSVSGGVTDTQYF.

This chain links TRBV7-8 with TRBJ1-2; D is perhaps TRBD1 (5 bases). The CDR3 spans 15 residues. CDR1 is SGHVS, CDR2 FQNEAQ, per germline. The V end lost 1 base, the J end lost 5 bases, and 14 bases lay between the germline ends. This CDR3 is CASSLVAGLEYGYTF. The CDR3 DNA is TGTGCCAGCAGCTTAGTTGCAGGGTTGGAGTATGGCTACACCTTC.

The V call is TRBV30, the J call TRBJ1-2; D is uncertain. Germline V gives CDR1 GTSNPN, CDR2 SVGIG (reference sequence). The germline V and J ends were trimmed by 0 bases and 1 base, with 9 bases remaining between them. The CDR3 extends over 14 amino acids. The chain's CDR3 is CAWSVRQLNYGYTF. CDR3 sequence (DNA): TGTGCCTGGAGTGTACGGCAGCTTAACTATGGCTACACCTTC.

CDR3 region: CASAYGVGEQFF. Written as DNA, the CDR3 is TGTGCCAGCGCATACGGGGTTGGAGAGCAGTTCTTC. This rearrangement joins TRBV7-2 to TRBJ2-1; tentatively, D is TRBD2 (5 bases). The germline V gene encodes CDR1 SGHTA and CDR2 FQGNSA. V gave up 8 bases and J gave up 10 bases, with 15 bases separating them. The CDR3 totals 12 residues.

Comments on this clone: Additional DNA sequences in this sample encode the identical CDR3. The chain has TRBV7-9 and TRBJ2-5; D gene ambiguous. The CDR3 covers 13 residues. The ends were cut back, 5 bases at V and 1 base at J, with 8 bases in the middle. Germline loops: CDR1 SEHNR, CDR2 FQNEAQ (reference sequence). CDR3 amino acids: CASSLPPQETQYF. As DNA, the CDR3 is TGTGCCAGCAGCCTCCCACCCCAAGAGACCCAGTACTTC.

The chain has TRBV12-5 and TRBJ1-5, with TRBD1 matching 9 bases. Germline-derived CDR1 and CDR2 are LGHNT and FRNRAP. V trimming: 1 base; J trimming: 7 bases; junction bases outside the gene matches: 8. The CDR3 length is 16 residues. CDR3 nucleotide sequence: TGTGCTAGTGGTTTGGCGGGACAGGGCAAAAGGCAGCCCCAGCATTTT. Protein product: CASGLAGQGKRQPQHF.

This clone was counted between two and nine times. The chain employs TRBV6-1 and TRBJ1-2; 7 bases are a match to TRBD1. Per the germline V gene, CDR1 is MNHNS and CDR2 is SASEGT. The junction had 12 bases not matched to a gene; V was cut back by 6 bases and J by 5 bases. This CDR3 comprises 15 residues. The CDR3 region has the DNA TGTGCCAGCAGACAAACCGGGACAGCTTATTATGGCTACACCTTC. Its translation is CASRQTGTAYYGYTF.

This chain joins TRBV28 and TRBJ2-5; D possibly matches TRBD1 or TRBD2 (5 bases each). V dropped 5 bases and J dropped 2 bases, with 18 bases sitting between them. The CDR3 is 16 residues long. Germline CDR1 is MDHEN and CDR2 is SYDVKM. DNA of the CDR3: TGTGCCAGCAGTCCCAGATCCGGGGCGCGACAAGAGACCCAGTACTTC. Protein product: CASSPRSGARQETQYF. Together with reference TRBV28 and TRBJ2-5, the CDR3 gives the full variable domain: DVKVTQSSRYLVKRTGEKVFLECVQDMDHENMFWYRQDPGLGLRLIYFSYDVKMKEKGDIPEGYSVSREKKERFSLILESASTNQTSMYLCASSPRSGARQETQYFGPGTRLLVL.

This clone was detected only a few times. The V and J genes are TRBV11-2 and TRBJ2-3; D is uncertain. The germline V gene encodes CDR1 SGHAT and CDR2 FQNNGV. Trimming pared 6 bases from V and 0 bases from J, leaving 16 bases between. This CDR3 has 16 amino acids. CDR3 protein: CASRTLWPTSTDTQYF. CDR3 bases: TGTGCCAGCAGAACCCTCTGGCCGACTAGCACAGATACGCAGTATTTT.